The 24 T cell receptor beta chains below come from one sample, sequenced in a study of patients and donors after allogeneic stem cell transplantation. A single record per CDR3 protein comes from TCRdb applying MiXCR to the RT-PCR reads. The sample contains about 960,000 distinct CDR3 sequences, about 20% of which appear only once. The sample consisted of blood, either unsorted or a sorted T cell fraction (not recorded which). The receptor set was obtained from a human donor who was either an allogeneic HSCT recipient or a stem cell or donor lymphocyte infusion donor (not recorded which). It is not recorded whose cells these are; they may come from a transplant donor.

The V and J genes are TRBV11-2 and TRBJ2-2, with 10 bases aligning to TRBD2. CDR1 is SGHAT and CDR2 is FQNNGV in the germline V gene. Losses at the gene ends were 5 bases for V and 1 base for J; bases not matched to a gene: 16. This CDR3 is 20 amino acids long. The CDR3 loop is CASSLIAPSGGPRNTGELFF. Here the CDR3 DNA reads TGTGCCAGCAGCCTCATAGCCCCTAGCGGGGGACCACGGAACACCGGGGAGCTGTTTTTT.

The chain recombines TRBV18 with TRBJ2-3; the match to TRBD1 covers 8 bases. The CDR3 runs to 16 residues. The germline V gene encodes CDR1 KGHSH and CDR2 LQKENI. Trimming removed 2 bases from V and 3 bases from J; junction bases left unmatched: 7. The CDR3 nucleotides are TGTGCCAGCTCACCATTCGCAGGGGGCGTAACAGATACGCAGTATTTT. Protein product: CASSPFAGGVTDTQYF. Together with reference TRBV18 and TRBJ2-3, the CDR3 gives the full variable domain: NAGVMQNPRHLVRRRGQEARLRCSPMKGHSHVYWYRQLPEEGLKFMVYLQKENIIDESGMPKERFSAEFPKEGPSILRIQQVVRGDSAAYFCASSPFAGGVTDTQYFGPGTRLTVL.

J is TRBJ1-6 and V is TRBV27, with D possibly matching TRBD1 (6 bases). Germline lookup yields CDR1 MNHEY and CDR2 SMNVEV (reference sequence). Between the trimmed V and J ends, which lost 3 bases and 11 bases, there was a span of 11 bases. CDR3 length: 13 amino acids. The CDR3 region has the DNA TGTGCCAGCAGTTTCTCAGGGGTTGCACCCCTCCACTTT. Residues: CASSFSGVAPLHF.

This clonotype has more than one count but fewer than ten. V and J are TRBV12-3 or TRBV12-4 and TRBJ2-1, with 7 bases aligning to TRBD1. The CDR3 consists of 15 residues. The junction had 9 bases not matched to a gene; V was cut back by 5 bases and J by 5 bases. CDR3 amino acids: CASSVTGTAHNEQFF. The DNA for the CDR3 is TGTGCCAGCAGTGTTACCGGGACAGCCCACAATGAGCAGTTCTTC.

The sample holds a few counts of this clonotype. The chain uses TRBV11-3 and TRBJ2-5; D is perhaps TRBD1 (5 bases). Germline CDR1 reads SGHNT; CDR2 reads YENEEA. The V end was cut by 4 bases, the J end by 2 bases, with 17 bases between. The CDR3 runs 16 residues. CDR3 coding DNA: TGTGCCAGCAGCTCCCTCCTTCCCGCAGGGCAAGAGACCCAGTACTTC. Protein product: CASSSLLPAGQETQYF.

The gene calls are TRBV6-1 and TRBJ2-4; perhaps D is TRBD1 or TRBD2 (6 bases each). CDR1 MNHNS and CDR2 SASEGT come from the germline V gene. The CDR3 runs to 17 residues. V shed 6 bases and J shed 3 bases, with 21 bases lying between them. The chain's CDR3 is CASSPTPPGAGKNIQYF. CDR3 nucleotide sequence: TGTGCCAGCAGCCCTACCCCCCCGGGGGCAGGCAAAAACATTCAGTACTTC.

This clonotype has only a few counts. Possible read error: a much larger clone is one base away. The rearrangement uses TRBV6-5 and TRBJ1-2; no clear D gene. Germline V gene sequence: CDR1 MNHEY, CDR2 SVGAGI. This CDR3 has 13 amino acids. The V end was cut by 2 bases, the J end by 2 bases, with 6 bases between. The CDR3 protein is CASSYRENYGYTF. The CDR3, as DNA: TGTGCCAGCAGTTACAGGGAAAACTATGGCTACACCTTC.

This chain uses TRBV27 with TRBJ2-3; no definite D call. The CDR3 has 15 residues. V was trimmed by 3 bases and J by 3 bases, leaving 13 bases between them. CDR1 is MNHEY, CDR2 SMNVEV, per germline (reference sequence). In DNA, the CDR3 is TGTGCCAGCAGTTTTTATTCAATGGGTACAGATACGCAGTATTTT. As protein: CASSFYSMGTDTQYF.

The CDR3, as DNA: TGTGCCAGCAGTTACTACGGACAGGCCTCCTATAATTCACCCCTCCACTTT. Translation: CASSYYGQASYNSPLHF. The rearrangement uses TRBV6-5 and TRBJ1-6; TRBD1 matches at 7 bases. The CDR3 covers 17 residues. CDR1 MNHEY and CDR2 SVGAGI come from the germline V gene. J gave up 0 bases and V 1 base, and 3 bases lay outside the gene matches.

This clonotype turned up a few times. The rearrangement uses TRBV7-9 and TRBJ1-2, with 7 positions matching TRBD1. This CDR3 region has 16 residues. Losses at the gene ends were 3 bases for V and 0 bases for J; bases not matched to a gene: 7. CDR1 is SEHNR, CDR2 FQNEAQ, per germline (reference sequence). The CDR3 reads CASSLASGQANYGYTF. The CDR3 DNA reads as TGTGCCAGCAGCTTGGCTTCAGGACAGGCTAACTATGGCTACACCTTC. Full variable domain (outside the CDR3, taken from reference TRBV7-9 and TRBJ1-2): DTGVSQNPRHKITKRGQNVTFRCDPISEHNRLYWYRQTLGQGPEFLTYFQNEAQLEKSRLLSDRFSAERPKGSFSTLEIQRTEQGDSAMYLCASSLASGQANYGYTFGSGTRLTVV.

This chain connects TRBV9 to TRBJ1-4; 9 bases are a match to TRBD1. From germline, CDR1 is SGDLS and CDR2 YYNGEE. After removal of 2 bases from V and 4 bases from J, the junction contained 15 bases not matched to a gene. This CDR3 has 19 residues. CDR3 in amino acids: CASSVTTGTGKGNNEKLFF. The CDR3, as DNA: TGTGCCAGCAGCGTTACGACCGGGACAGGGAAGGGGAATAATGAAAAACTGTTTTTT.

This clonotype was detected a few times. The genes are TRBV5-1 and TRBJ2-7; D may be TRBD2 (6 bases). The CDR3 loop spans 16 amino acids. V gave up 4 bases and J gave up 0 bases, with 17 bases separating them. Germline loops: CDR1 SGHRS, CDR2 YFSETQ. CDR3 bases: TGCGCCAGCAGCGGGGGGACCGACTCTTTCTCCTACGAGCAGTACTTC. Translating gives CASSGGTDSFSYEQYF.

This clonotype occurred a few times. The CDR3 coding sequence is TGTGCCACCTCGACAGGGGAGGAGACCCAGTACTTC. Its translation is CATSTGEETQYF. The chain joins TRBV10-3 to TRBJ2-5; 8 bases are a match to TRBD1. Losses at the gene ends were 10 bases for V and 5 bases for J; bases not matched to a gene: 6. The CDR3 covers 12 residues. Germline values: CDR1 ENHRY, CDR2 SYGVKD.

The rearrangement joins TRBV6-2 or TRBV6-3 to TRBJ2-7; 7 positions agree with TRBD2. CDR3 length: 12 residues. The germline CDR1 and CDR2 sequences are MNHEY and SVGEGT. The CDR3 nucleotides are TGTGTCTCTAGCGGCCTAACCTACGAGCAGTACTTC. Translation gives CVSSGLTYEQYF.

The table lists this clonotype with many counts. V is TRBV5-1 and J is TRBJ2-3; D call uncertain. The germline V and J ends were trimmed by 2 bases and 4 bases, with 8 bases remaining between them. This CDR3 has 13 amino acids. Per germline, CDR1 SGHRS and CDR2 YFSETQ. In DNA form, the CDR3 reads TGCGCCAGCAGCTTACCCGGTGCAGATACGCAGTATTTT. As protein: CASSLPGADTQYF.

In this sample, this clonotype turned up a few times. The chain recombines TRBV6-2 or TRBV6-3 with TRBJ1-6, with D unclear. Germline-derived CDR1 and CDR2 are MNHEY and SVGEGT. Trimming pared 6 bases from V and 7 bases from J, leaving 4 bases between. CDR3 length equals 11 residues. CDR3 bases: TGTGCCAGCAGGACGAATTCACCCCTCCACTTT. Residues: CASRTNSPLHF.

The chain's CDR3 is CASTGETGNQPQHF. The CDR3 DNA reads as TGTGCCAGCACAGGGGAAACTGGCAATCAGCCCCAGCATTTT. The chain is built from TRBV2 and TRBJ1-5; possibly TRBD1 for D (6 bases). CDR1 and CDR2 from the germline V gene are SNHLY and FYNNEI. This CDR3 is 14 amino acids long. Deletions cut 7 bases from V and 2 bases from J, with 12 bases between. Together with reference TRBV2 and TRBJ1-5, the CDR3 gives the full variable domain: EPEVTQTPSHQVTQMGQEVILRCVPISNHLYFYWYRQILGQKVEFLVSFYNNEISEKSEIFDDQFSVERPDGSNFTLKIRSTKLEDSAMYFCASTGETGNQPQHFGDGTRLSIL.

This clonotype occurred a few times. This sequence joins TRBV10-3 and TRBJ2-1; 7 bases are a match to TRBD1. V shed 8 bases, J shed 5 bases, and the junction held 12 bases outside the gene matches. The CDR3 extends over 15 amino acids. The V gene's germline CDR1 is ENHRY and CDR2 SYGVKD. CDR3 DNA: TGTGCCATCCTCCCCTGGGGACAGCCGAACAATGAGCAGTTCTTC. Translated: CAILPWGQPNNEQFF.

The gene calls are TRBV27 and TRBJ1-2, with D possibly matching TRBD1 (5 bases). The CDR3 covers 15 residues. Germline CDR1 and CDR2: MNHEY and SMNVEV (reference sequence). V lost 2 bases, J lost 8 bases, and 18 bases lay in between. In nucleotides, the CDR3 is TGTGCCAGCAGTTTAAAGCTCGGGGCGGGGGACGGCTACACCTTC. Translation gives CASSLKLGAGDGYTF.

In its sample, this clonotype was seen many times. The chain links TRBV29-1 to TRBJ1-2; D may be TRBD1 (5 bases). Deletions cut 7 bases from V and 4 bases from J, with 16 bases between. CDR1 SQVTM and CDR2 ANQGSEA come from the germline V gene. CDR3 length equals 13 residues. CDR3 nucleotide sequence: TGCAGCGCTGGGGTCCCCGGGGGCTATGGCTACACCTTC. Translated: CSAGVPGGYGYTF.

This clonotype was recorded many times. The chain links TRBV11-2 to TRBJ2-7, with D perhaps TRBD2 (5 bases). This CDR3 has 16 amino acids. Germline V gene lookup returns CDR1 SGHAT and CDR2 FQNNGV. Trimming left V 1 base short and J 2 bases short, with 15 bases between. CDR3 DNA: TGTGCCAGCAGCTTAGCCGGACTGAAGTTCCCCTACGAGCAGTACTTC. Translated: CASSLAGLKFPYEQYF. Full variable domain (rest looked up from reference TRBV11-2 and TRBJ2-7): EAGVAQSPRYKIIEKRQSVAFWCNPISGHATLYWYQQILGQGPKLLIQFQNNGVVDDSQLPKDRFSAERLKGVDSTLKIQPAKLEDSAVYLCASSLAGLKFPYEQYFGPGTRLTVT.

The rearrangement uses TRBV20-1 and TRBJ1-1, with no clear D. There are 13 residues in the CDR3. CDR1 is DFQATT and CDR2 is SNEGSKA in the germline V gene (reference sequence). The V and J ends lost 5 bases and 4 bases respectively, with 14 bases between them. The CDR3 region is CSAHGGGGTEAFF. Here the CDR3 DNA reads TGCAGTGCTCATGGCGGTGGTGGCACTGAAGCTTTCTTT.

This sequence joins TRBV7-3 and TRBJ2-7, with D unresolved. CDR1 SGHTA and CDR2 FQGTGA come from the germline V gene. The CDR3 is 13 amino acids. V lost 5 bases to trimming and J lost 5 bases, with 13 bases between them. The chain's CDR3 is CASSVSRDHEQYF. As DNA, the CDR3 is TGTGCCAGCAGCGTATCTAGAGACCACGAGCAGTACTTC.

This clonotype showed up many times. CDR3 nucleotides: TGTGCCAGCAGCCAAGTTGCTAGCGGGGGTTCAGATACGCAGTATTTT. Its protein product is CASSQVASGGSDTQYF. The chain couples TRBV4-2 to TRBJ2-3; TRBD2 agrees at 10 bases. Germline V gene lookup returns CDR1 LGHNA and CDR2 YNFKEQ. The CDR3 covers 16 residues. V shed 1 base, J shed 4 bases, and the junction held 5 bases outside the gene matches.